The present TCR beta chain was sequenced within a study of Ad26.COV2.S vaccination and SARS-CoV-2 variants. Study results and caveats: The study found higher spike-specific TCR breadth in vaccine than placebo recipients. Spike-specific responses of CD8+ and CD4+ T cells were reported to display substantial breadth after vaccination.

Germline V gives CDR1 MDHEN, CDR2 SYDVKM. Trimming at V came to 7 bases and at J to 7 bases, leaving 10 bases not matched to a gene. This CDR3 spans 15 amino acids. Comments on this clone: Its specificity is unknown.

Sequencing was performed with immunoSEQ multiplex PCR; in TCRdb, only in-frame clones are kept and a portion is missing. Of 180,000 or so clones listed, approximately 90% are singletons. This chain links TRBV28 with TRBJ1-6, with 7 bases lining up with TRBD1. The sample consisted of peripheral blood, taken after recovery from COVID-19. The clonotype originates from a human donor who had recovered from COVID-19. In nucleotides, the CDR3 is TGTGCCAGCAAACTGCCCAGACAGGGAAATTCACCCCTCCACTTT. Amino acid sequence: CASKLPRQGNSPLHF. The whole variable domain, remainder taken from reference TRBV28 and TRBJ1-6, is DVKVTQSSRYLVKRTGEKVFLECVQDMDHENMFWYRQDPGLGLRLIYFSYDVKMKEKGDIPEGYSVSREKKERFSLILESASTNQTSMYLCASKLPRQGNSPLHFGNGTRLTVT.